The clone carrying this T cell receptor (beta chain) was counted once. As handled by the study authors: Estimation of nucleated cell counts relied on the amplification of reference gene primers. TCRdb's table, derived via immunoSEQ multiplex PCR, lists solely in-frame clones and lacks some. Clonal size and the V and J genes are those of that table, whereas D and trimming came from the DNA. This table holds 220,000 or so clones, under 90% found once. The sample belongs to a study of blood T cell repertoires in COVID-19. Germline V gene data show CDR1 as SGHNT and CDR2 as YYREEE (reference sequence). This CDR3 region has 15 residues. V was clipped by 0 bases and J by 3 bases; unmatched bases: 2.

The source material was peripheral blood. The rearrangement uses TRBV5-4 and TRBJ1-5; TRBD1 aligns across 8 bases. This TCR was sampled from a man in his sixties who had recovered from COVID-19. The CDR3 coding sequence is TGTGCCAGCAGCTTGGGGACAGGGAACAATCAGCCCCAGCATTTT. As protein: CASSLGTGNNQPQHF.